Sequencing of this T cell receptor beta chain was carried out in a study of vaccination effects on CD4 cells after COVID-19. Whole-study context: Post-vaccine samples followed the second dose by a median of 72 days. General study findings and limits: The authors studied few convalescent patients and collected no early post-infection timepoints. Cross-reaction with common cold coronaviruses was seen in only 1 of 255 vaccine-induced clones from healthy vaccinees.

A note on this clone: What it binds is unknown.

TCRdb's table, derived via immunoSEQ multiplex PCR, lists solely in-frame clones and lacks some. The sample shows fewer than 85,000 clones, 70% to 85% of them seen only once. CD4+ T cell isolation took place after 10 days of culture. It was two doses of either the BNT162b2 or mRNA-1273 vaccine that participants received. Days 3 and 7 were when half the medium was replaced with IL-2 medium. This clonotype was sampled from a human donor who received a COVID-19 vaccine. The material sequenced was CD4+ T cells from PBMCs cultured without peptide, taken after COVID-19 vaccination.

CDR3: CASSQGPTGGGETQYF. The CDR3 nucleotides read TGCGCCAGCAGCCAAGGCCCGACAGGGGGAGGTGAGACCCAGTACTTC. J is TRBJ2-5 and V is TRBV4-1; 9 bases are a match to TRBD1. The length of the CDR3 is 16 residues. CDR1 is MGHRA, CDR2 YSYEKL, per germline. V lost 1 base to trimming and J lost 5 bases; unmatched junction nucleotides: 8.